These 10 T cell receptor beta chains were sequenced from one sample in a study of neurological immune-mediated disorders. TCRdb analysed the 5' RACE reads with MiXCR anew, one entry per CDR3 protein. Of tens of thousands of distinct CDR3 sequences listed, approximately 3.8% are singletons. Sequenced: PBMCs. All receptors come from a young man with multiple sclerosis.

This clonotype came up many times. This CDR3 is CASSGAFEGPSDPDTQYF. The CDR3 DNA reads as TGCGCCAGCAGTGGAGCGTTTGAGGGACCGTCTGACCCAGATACGCAGTATTTT. V is TRBV10-1 and J is TRBJ2-3; either TRBD1 or TRBD2 may fit D (5 bases each). V lost 4 bases and J lost 4, with 24 bases in between. The CDR3 length is 18 residues. The V gene's germline CDR1 is WNHNN and CDR2 SYGVQD (reference sequence).

This clonotype came up many times. The chain uses TRBV25-1 and TRBJ2-7; D is unresolved. Germline CDR1 is MGHDK and CDR2 is SYGVNS. V was clipped by 0 bases and J by 5 bases, with 2 bases between them. There are 11 residues in the CDR3. The DNA of the CDR3 is TGTGCCAGCAGTGAATATAACGAGCAGTACTTC. Translation gives CASSEYNEQYF.

This clonotype was counted ten times or more. This chain links TRBV6-5 with TRBJ1-4, with 10 bases lining up with TRBD1. Germline lookup yields CDR1 MNHEY and CDR2 SVGAGI. This CDR3 region has 17 residues. The trim removed 7 bases at V and 3 bases at J, leaving 11 bases unmatched. Here the CDR3 reads CASNLGTGERANEKLFF. CDR3 DNA: TGTGCCAGCAACTTAGGGACAGGGGAGAGAGCTAATGAAAAACTGTTTTTT.

This clonotype has ten or more counts. This chain uses TRBV27 with TRBJ2-7, with D perhaps matching TRBD1 or TRBD2 (6 bases each). CDR3 length equals 14 residues. Germline assignment: CDR1 MNHEY and CDR2 SMNVEV (reference sequence). With 0 bases removed from V and 2 bases from J, the gap between germline ends came to 8 bases. The CDR3: CASSLSGGPYEQYF. DNA for the CDR3: TGTGCCAGCAGTTTATCGGGGGGCCCCTACGAGCAGTACTTC.

This clonotype occurred many times. This chain connects TRBV9 to TRBJ2-1; the match to TRBD2 covers 10 bases. Unmatched junction bases numbered 6, after V lost 3 bases and J lost 6 bases. CDR3 length: 15 residues. Germline CDR1 reads SGDLS; CDR2 reads YYNGEE. CDR3 bases: TGTGCCAGCAGCGAGAGCGGGGGGGCCTTCAATGAGCAGTTCTTC. Amino acids: CASSESGGAFNEQFF. The complete variable domain, with remaining parts taken from reference TRBV9 and TRBJ2-1, reads DSGVTQTPKHLITATGQRVTLRCSPRSGDLSVYWYQQSLDQGLQFLIQYYNGEERAKGNILERFSAQQFPDLHSELNLSSLELGDSALYFCASSESGGAFNEQFFGPGTRLTVL.

This clonotype was seen at least ten times. The V gene is TRBV5-1, the J gene TRBJ2-3; weak D call: TRBD2 (5 bases). Trimming pared 3 bases from V and 3 bases from J, leaving 11 bases between. CDR3 length equals 14 residues. The germline gives CDR1 SGHRS, CDR2 YFSETQ. DNA for the CDR3: TGCGCCAGCAGCTCCTCCCCGGGGACAGATACGCAGTATTTT. Its translation is CASSSSPGTDTQYF. The complete variable domain, with remaining parts taken from reference TRBV5-1 and TRBJ2-3, reads KAGVTQTPRYLIKTRGQQVTLSCSPISGHRSVSWYQQTPGQGLQFLFEYFSETQRNKGNFPGRFSGRQFSNSRSEMNVSTLELGDSALYLCASSSSPGTDTQYFGPGTRLTVL.

This clonotype was observed at least ten times. The J gene is TRBJ2-7, the V gene TRBV29-1; D may be TRBD2 (6 bases). V lost 6 bases and J 2 bases, leaving 11 bases between the germline ends. Germline V gene lookup returns CDR1 SQVTM and CDR2 ANQGSEA. The CDR3 loop spans 12 amino acids. CDR3 protein: CSVAGSTYEQYF. DNA of the CDR3: TGCAGCGTCGCCGGGAGCACCTACGAGCAGTACTTC.

This clonotype was counted at least ten times. This chain uses TRBV28 with TRBJ1-1; 9 positions match TRBD1. The CDR3 has 16 amino acids. Germline CDR1 is MDHEN and CDR2 is SYDVKM. V lost 2 bases, J lost 5 bases, and 9 bases stayed unmatched. The CDR3 DNA reads as TGTGCCAGCAGTTTAACAGGACAGGGGATGGGAACTGAAGCTTTCTTT. This gives the protein CASSLTGQGMGTEAFF. Full variable domain (remainder filled in from reference TRBV28 and TRBJ1-1): DVKVTQSSRYLVKRTGEKVFLECVQDMDHENMFWYRQDPGLGLRLIYFSYDVKMKEKGDIPEGYSVSREKKERFSLILESASTNQTSMYLCASSLTGQGMGTEAFFGQGTRLTVV.

This clonotype was counted many times. This chain connects TRBV5-6 to TRBJ2-7; D is possibly TRBD1 or TRBD2 (6 bases each). Trimming shortened V by 0 bases and J by 3 bases, and 10 bases separated the two germline ends. CDR1 and CDR2 (germline): SGHDT, YYEEEE. The CDR3 has 14 amino acids. This chain's CDR3 is CASSLAGGGYEQYF. Here the CDR3 DNA reads TGTGCCAGCAGCTTGGCCGGGGGCGGCTACGAGCAGTACTTC. The full variable domain, its missing parts supplied by reference TRBV5-6 and TRBJ2-7, is DAGVTQSPTHLIKTRGQQVTLRCSPKSGHDTVSWYQQALGQGPQFIFQYYEEEERQRGNFPDRFSGHQFPNYSSELNVNALLLGDSALYLCASSLAGGGYEQYFGPGTRLTVT.

With respect to this clonotype: This may arise from a read error, as a much more abundant clone is one base away. The chain is built from TRBV6-5 and TRBJ1-2; no definite D call. Germline V gene sequence: CDR1 MNHEY, CDR2 SVGAGI. The CDR3 has 12 amino acids. V was shortened by 4 bases and J by 4 bases, with 7 bases between the two germline ends. The CDR3 protein is CASSFKGYGYTF. The CDR3 region has the DNA TGTGCCAGCAGTTTCAAAGGCTATGGCTACACCTTC.